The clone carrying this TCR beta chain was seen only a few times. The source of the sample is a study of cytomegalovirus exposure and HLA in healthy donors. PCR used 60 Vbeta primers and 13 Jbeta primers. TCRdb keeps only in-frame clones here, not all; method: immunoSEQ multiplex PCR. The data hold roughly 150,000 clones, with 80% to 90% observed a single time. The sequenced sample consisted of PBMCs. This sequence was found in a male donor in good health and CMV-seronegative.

The CDR3 spells CASSEQGQSYGYTF. CDR3 DNA: TGTGCCAGCAGTGAACAGGGCCAATCCTATGGCTACACCTTC. The chain combines TRBV2 with TRBJ1-2; tentative D call: TRBD1 (5 bases). The ends were cut back, 2 bases at V and 4 bases at J, with 11 bases in the middle. Germline V lookup: CDR1 SNHLY, CDR2 FYNNEI. The CDR3 extends over 14 amino acids.